Below are 23 T cell receptor beta chains sequenced from a single sample in a study of T cells after yellow fever vaccination. TCRdb re-called the 5' RACE reads with MiXCR, one entry per CDR3 protein. Of just over 250,000 distinct CDR3 sequences in the sample, around 4.9% were seen once. The starting material was CD4+ T cells sorted from PBMCs, obtained on the day of the yellow fever booster vaccination. The origin of the receptors is a man aged 18 to 29 who received the YFV17D yellow fever vaccine.

This clonotype has just a few counts. This chain uses TRBV28 with TRBJ2-1; possible D gene TRBD2, 5 bases. Deletions cut 3 bases from V and 4 bases from J, with 13 bases between. The CDR3 extends over 15 amino acids. The germline CDR1 and CDR2 sequences are MDHEN and SYDVKM. The CDR3 nucleotides read TGTGCCAGCAGTTTCATTACAAGCGGTTACAATGAGCAGTTCTTC. Protein product: CASSFITSGYNEQFF. The full variable domain, completed using reference TRBV28 and TRBJ2-1, is DVKVTQSSRYLVKRTGEKVFLECVQDMDHENMFWYRQDPGLGLRLIYFSYDVKMKEKGDIPEGYSVSREKKERFSLILESASTNQTSMYLCASSFITSGYNEQFFGPGTRLTVL.

This clonotype has more than one count but fewer than ten. The rearrangement links TRBV4-3 to TRBJ2-3; the match to TRBD2 covers 11 bases. CDR1 and CDR2 (germline): LGHNA, YSLEER. The junction had 7 bases not matched to a gene; V was cut back by 4 bases and J by 1 base. The length of the CDR3 is 17 residues. CDR3 sequence: CASSRTLTSGGTDTQYF. The DNA of the CDR3 is TGCGCCAGCAGCCGCACGTTGACTAGCGGGGGCACAGATACGCAGTATTTT.

In this sample, this clonotype turned up a few times. J is TRBJ1-1 and V is TRBV19, with D tentatively TRBD1 (5 bases). CDR3 size: 13 residues. Germline V gene lookup returns CDR1 LNHDA and CDR2 SQIVND (reference sequence). The CDR3 spells CVTRLRENTEAFF. Written as DNA, the CDR3 is TGTGTCACCCGACTCAGGGAGAACACTGAAGCTTTCTTT.

This clonotype has a count of ten or more. The chain employs TRBV20-1 and TRBJ2-3, with unresolved D. CDR1 is DFQATT, CDR2 SNEGSKA, per germline (reference sequence). The V end lost 0 bases, the J end lost 4 bases, and 11 bases lay between the germline ends. CDR3 length: 14 residues. CDR3 loop: CSARDIKGSDTQYF. Written as DNA, the CDR3 is TGCAGTGCTAGAGATATTAAGGGTTCAGATACGCAGTATTTT.

The chain uses TRBV28 and TRBJ1-2, with D hard to call. CDR1 and CDR2 from the germline V gene are MDHEN and SYDVKM. The CDR3 has 14 amino acids. The V and J ends lost 6 bases and 6 bases respectively, with 17 bases between them. CDR3 region: CASSLGSYRNGYTF. In DNA, the CDR3 is TGTGCCAGCAGCCTGGGAAGTTACAGAAATGGCTACACCTTC.

In its sample, this clonotype was seen a few times. J is TRBJ1-3 and V is TRBV20-1; D is possibly TRBD1 (6 bases). CDR3 length: 15 amino acids. Germline CDR1 reads DFQATT; CDR2 reads SNEGSKA (reference sequence). V was shortened by 3 bases and J by 1 base, with 13 bases between the two germline ends. CDR3 sequence reads: CSARTGSRSGNTIYF. The CDR3 DNA reads TGCAGTGCTAGGACAGGCTCCAGATCTGGAAACACCATATATTTT.

The rearrangement uses TRBV7-2 and TRBJ1-3; D gene ambiguous. The CDR3 is 14 residues long. CDR1 and CDR2 from the germline V gene are SGHTA and FQGNSA. Trimming stripped 3 bases from V and 0 bases from J, with 6 bases between. CDR3: CASSFVSSGNTIYF. Written as DNA, the CDR3 is TGTGCCAGCAGCTTTGTGAGCTCTGGAAACACCATATATTTT.

This clonotype was seen a handful of times. V and J are TRBV6-5 and TRBJ2-2, with D perhaps TRBD2 (7 bases). This CDR3 spans 15 amino acids. Looked up from germline, CDR1 is MNHEY and CDR2 is SVGAGI. The ends were cut back, 6 bases at V and 4 bases at J, with 15 bases in the middle. This CDR3 reads CASSLGGAGTGELFF. The CDR3 DNA reads TGTGCCAGCAGCCTTGGGGGGGCAGGCACCGGGGAGCTGTTTTTT.

The rearrangement links TRBV2 to TRBJ2-3; D possibly corresponds to TRBD1 (6 bases). From germline, CDR1 is SNHLY and CDR2 FYNNEI. V was shortened by 7 bases and J by 0 bases, with 11 bases between the two germline ends. The CDR3 extends over 14 amino acids. CDR3 loop: CASTQGLSTDTQYF. CDR3 in DNA: TGTGCCAGCACACAGGGATTAAGCACAGATACGCAGTATTTT.

The chain has TRBV29-1 and TRBJ1-1; D is unresolved. CDR3 length: 12 residues. Germline V lookup: CDR1 SQVTM, CDR2 ANQGSEA. The V and J ends lost 2 bases and 7 bases respectively, with 11 bases between them. The CDR3 nucleotides read TGCAGCGTTGAATTGGGTGGGTTTGAAGCTTTCTTT. Protein: CSVELGGFEAFF.

This clonotype was detected only a few times. This sequence joins TRBV6-2 or TRBV6-3 and TRBJ2-7; D uncertain. Germline values: CDR1 MNHEY, CDR2 SVGEGT. The V and J ends lost 10 bases and 1 base respectively, with 11 bases between them. CDR3 size: 12 residues. CDR3 nucleotides: TGTGCCACCCGACTGACTTCCTACGAGCAGTACTTC. This encodes CATRLTSYEQYF.

The table lists this clonotype with many counts. This chain connects TRBV12-5 to TRBJ1-1; D call uncertain. Germline V lookup: CDR1 LGHNT, CDR2 FRNRAP. The CDR3 extends over 13 amino acids. V was trimmed by 5 bases and J by 3 bases, leaving 10 bases between them. For the CDR3, the DNA is TGTGCTAGTGGTCCCCGGAGGTACACTGAAGCTTTCTTT. Translating gives CASGPRRYTEAFF.

The gene calls are TRBV25-1 and TRBJ2-7; D possibly corresponds to TRBD1 (5 bases). Deletions cut 5 bases from V and 3 bases from J, with 17 bases between. This CDR3 contains 15 residues. CDR1 and CDR2 from the germline V gene are MGHDK and SYGVNS. CDR3 protein: CASSTNRQTSYEQYF. The CDR3 coding sequence is TGTGCCAGCAGTACCAACAGGCAAACCAGCTACGAGCAGTACTTC.

The CDR3 loop is CASSLERGTDTQYF. The CDR3 DNA follows: TGTGCCAGCAGCTTAGAGAGGGGCACAGATACGCAGTATTTT. The chain uses TRBV7-8 and TRBJ2-3; possibly TRBD2 for D (5 bases). The CDR3 is 14 amino acids. CDR1 SGHVS and CDR2 FQNEAQ come from the germline V gene. Trimming pared 1 base from V and 1 base from J, leaving 6 bases between.

This clonotype was counted many times. The chain uses TRBV5-4 and TRBJ2-1; D gene unclear. Germline V lookup: CDR1 SGHNT, CDR2 YYREEE (reference sequence). Trimming took off 1 base at V and 6 bases at J, with 8 bases between the two ends. The CDR3 sequence is 13 residues long. The CDR3 sequence: CASSLSEGNEQFF. CDR3 nucleotide sequence: TGTGCCAGCAGCTTGTCAGAAGGCAATGAGCAGTTCTTC. Using reference TRBV5-4 and TRBJ2-1 for the parts outside the CDR3, the full variable domain is ETGVTQSPTHLIKTRGQQVTLRCSSQSGHNTVSWYQQALGQGPQFIFQYYREEENGRGNFPPRFSGLQFPNYSSELNVNALELDDSALYLCASSLSEGNEQFFGPGTRLTVL.

This clonotype was recorded a few times. The V and J genes are TRBV5-1 and TRBJ2-5; 7 nucleotides match TRBD1. CDR1 is SGHRS and CDR2 is YFSETQ in the germline V gene. This CDR3 spans 16 amino acids. Losses at the gene ends were 5 bases for V and 5 bases for J; bases not matched to a gene: 15. CDR3 in DNA: TGCGCCAGCAGGGAACGACAGGGAAGAGTATGGGAGACCCAGTACTTC. It specifies CASRERQGRVWETQYF.

This clonotype was picked up a small number of times. The rearrangement links TRBV25-1 to TRBJ2-2, with 7 bases fitting TRBD1. CDR3 length: 17 residues. The V gene's germline CDR1 is MGHDK and CDR2 SYGVNS. V was clipped by 4 bases and J by 4 bases; unmatched bases: 12. DNA for the CDR3: TGTGCCAGCAGTGCCTCGTTAGGGACAGCTGGCACCGGGGAGCTGTTTTTT. This encodes CASSASLGTAGTGELFF.

V usage is TRBV4-3 and J usage is TRBJ2-1; D is undetermined. With 0 bases removed from V and 6 bases from J, the gap between germline ends came to 9 bases. The germline gives CDR1 LGHNA, CDR2 YSLEER. The CDR3 spans 14 residues. The CDR3: CASSQEPRSNEQFF. CDR3 nucleotides: TGCGCCAGCAGCCAAGAGCCGAGGTCCAATGAGCAGTTCTTC.

This clonotype has a count of ten or more. The chain recombines TRBV5-1 with TRBJ2-3; 11 bases fit TRBD2. The CDR3 is 16 amino acids. CDR1 and CDR2 from the germline V gene are SGHRS and YFSETQ. Trimming at V came to 0 bases and at J to 4 bases, leaving 4 bases not matched to a gene. CDR3 sequence reads: CASSLVGTSGSDTQYF. The CDR3 nucleotides read TGCGCCAGCAGCTTGGTCGGGACTAGCGGTTCAGATACGCAGTATTTT.

This clonotype was observed many times. This rearrangement joins TRBV12-3 or TRBV12-4 to TRBJ1-6, with 8 bases aligning to TRBD1. CDR3 length equals 14 residues. Trimming cost V 3 bases and J 8 bases; bases outside gene matches: 3. The CDR3 nucleotides read TGTGCCAGCAGTTTTTCAGGGGGCTATTCACCCCTCCACTTT. Translated: CASSFSGGYSPLHF.

This clonotype was counted between two and nine times. The chain links TRBV4-2 to TRBJ2-3; 7 nucleotides line up with TRBD1. The CDR3 contains 15 residues. Trimming at V came to 0 bases and at J to 8 bases, leaving 8 bases not matched to a gene. Germline loops: CDR1 LGHNA, CDR2 YNFKEQ. The CDR3 protein is CASSQDRQRQGTQYF. The CDR3 bases are TGTGCCAGCAGCCAAGATCGACAGCGACAGGGTACGCAGTATTTT.

Ten or more counts support this clonotype. V gene TRBV7-2 combines with J gene TRBJ2-2; possible D gene TRBD1, 5 bases. CDR1 and CDR2 (germline): SGHTA, FQGNSA. The V gene lost 1 base and the J gene lost 4 bases, with 16 bases spanning the gap. This CDR3 is 17 amino acids long. CDR3 DNA sequence: TGTGCCAGCAGCTTAGTTCTCGGGTGGGGCAGCACCGGGGAGCTGTTTTTT. Translating it yields CASSLVLGWGSTGELFF.

There are many counts of this clonotype. The chain couples TRBV4-2 to TRBJ2-2; D remains unclear. Trimming left V 1 base short and J 1 base short, with 7 bases between. The V gene's germline CDR1 is LGHNA and CDR2 YNFKEQ. This CDR3 contains 15 residues. The CDR3 loop is CASSQVSENTGELFF. DNA for the CDR3: TGTGCCAGCAGCCAAGTTTCCGAGAACACCGGGGAGCTGTTTTTT.